This T cell receptor (beta chain) stems from a study of tumor-infiltrating lymphocytes in primary liver carcinoma. Overall study context: Spanning 4.2 to 10 cm, the tumors were T1-T3 N0M0.

Co-extraction of both nucleic acids (RNA and DNA) used roughly 20-34 mg of unsorted bulk tissue. The CDR3 has 15 amino acids. Germline trimming cut 10 bases from V and 6 bases from J; bases unmatched to any gene: 9. A primer matching the constant region was used to make TCR beta cDNA from approximately 520 ng of total RNA. Libraries covering TCR beta were generated through three nested multiplex PCR rounds (using a slightly modified ARM-PCR). Researchers ran the first two PCR rounds for around 10 cycles each with TRBV1-TRBV30 forward primers and a C-beta reverse primer. TCRdb re-analysed the multiplex PCR reads in MiXCR, keeping a single row per CDR3 protein. The sample includes 80,000 or so distinct CDR3 sequences, 71% of them seen just once.

The receptor was derived from an older woman with primary liver carcinoma and hepatitis B virus infection. This chain joins TRBV12-3 or TRBV12-4 and TRBJ2-1, with 13 bases that match TRBD2. Sequencing was done on a sample of liver tumor tissue from sampling region 4. Regarding subset: tumor region T4, right-lateral pole. DNA for the CDR3: TGTGCCAACACTTTGGGACTAGCGGGACTCAATGAGCAGTTCTTC. It specifies CANTLGLAGLNEQFF.